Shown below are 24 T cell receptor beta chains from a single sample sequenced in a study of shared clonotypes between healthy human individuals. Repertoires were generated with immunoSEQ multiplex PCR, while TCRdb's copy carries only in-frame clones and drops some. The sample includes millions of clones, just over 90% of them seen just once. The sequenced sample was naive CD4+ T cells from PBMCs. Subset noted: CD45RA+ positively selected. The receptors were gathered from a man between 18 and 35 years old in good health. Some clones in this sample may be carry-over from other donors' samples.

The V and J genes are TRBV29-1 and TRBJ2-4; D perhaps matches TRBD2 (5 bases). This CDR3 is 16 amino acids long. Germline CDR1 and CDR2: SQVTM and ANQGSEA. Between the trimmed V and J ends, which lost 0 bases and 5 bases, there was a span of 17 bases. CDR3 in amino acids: CSVEDLRGGHQNIQYF. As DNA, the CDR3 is TGCAGCGTTGAAGATCTGCGCGGAGGCCACCAAAACATTCAGTACTTC.

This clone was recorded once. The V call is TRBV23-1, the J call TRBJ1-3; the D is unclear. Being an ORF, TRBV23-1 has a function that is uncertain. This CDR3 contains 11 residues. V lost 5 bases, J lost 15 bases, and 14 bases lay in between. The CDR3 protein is CASSSVGTPYF. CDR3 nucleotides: TGCGCCAGCAGTTCCGTAGGAACCCCATATTTT.

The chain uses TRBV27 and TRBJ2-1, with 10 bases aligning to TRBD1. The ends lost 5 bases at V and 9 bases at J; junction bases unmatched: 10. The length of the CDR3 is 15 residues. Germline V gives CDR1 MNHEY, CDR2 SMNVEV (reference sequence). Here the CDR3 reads CASSHPGTGAPEQFF. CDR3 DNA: TGTGCCAGCAGTCACCCCGGGACAGGGGCGCCTGAGCAGTTCTTC.

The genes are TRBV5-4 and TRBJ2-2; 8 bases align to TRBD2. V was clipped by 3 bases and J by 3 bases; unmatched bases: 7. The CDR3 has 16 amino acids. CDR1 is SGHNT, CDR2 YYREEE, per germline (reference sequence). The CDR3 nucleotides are TGTGCCAGCAGCTCACGACTAGCGTCGGACACCGGGGAGCTGTTTTTT. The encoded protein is CASSSRLASDTGELFF. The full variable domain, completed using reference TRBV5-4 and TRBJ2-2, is ETGVTQSPTHLIKTRGQQVTLRCSSQSGHNTVSWYQQALGQGPQFIFQYYREEENGRGNFPPRFSGLQFPNYSSELNVNALELDDSALYLCASSSRLASDTGELFFGEGSRLTVL.

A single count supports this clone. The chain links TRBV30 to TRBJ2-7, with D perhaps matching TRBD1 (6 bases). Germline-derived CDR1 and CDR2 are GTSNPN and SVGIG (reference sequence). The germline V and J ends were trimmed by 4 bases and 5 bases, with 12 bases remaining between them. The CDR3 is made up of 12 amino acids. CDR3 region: CAWTKAGDEQYF. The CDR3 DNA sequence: TGTGCCTGGACGAAAGCAGGGGACGAGCAGTACTTC.

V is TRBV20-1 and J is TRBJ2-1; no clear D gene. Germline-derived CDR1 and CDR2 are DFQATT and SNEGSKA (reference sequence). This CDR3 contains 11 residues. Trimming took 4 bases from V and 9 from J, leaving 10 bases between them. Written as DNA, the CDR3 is TGCAGTGCTAACCCCCTGAGTGAGCAGTTCTTC. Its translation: CSANPLSEQFF.

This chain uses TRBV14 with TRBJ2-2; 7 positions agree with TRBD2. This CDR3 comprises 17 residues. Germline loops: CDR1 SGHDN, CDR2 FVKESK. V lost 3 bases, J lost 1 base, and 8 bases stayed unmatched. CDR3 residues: CASSQALTSRNTGELFF. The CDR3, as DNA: TGTGCCAGCAGCCAGGCTCTGACTAGCAGGAACACCGGGGAGCTGTTTTTT.

The CDR3 loop is CACSRAGELFF. The CDR3 DNA is TGTGCCTGCTCGAGGGCGGGGGAGCTGTTTTTT. J is TRBJ2-2 and V is TRBV6-1, with a possible D match to TRBD2 (5 bases). V shed 11 bases and J shed 8 bases, with 12 bases lying between them. CDR3 length equals 11 residues. CDR1 is MNHNS and CDR2 is SASEGT in the germline V gene.

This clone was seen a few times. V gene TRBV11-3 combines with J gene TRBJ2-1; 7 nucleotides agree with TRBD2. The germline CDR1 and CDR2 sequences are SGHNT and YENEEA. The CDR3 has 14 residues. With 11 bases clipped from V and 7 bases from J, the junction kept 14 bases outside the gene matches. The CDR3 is CASGRAGEQNEQFF. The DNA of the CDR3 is TGTGCCTCGGGTCGGGCGGGAGAGCAGAATGAGCAGTTCTTC.

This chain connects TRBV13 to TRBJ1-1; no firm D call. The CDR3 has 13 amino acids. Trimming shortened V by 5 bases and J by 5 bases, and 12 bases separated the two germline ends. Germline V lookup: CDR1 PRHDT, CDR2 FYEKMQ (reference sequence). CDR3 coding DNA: TGTGCCAGCAGCGTCCGCATGGGGACTGAAGCTTTCTTT. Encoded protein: CASSVRMGTEAFF.

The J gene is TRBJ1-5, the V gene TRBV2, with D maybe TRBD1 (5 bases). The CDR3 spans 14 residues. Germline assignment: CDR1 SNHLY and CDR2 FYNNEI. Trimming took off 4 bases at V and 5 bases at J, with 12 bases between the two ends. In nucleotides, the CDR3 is TGTGCCAGCAGTGGTAGGGGCAGTTATCAGCCCCAGCATTTT. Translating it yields CASSGRGSYQPQHF.

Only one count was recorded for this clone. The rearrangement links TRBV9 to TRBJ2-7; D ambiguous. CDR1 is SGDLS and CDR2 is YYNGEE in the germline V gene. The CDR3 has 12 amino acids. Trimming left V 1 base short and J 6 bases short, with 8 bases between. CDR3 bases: TGTGCCAGCAGCGTATCTGCCGGCGAGCAGTACTTC. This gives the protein CASSVSAGEQYF.

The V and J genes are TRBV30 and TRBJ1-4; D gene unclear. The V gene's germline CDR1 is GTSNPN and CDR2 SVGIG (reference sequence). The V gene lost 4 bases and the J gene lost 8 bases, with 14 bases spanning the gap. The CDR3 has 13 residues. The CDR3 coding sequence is TGTGCCTGGAACCACACCCCTAGGGAAAAACTGTTTTTT. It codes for CAWNHTPREKLFF.

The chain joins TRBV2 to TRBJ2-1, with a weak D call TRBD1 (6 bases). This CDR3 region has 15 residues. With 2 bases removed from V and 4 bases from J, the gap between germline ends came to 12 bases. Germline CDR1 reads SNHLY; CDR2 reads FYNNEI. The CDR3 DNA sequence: TGTGCCAGCAGTGAACACAGGGATGGATACAATGAGCAGTTCTTC. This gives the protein CASSEHRDGYNEQFF.

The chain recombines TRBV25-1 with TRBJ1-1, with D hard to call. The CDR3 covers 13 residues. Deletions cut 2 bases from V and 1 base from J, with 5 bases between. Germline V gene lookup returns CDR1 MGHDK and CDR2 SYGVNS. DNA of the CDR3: TGTGCCAGCAGTGAAAGATCGAACACTGAAGCTTTCTTT. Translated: CASSERSNTEAFF.

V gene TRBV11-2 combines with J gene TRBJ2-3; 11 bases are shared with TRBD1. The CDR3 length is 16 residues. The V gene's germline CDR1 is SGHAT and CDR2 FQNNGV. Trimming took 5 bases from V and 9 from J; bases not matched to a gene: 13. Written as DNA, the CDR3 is TGTGCCAGCAGCCCTCCGGGACAGGGGGTAGCGGGCACGCAGTATTTT. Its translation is CASSPPGQGVAGTQYF.

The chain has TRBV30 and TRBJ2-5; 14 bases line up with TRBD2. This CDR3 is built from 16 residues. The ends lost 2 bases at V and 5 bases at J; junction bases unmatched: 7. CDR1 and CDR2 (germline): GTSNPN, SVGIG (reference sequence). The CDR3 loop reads CAWSTGTSGSAETQYF. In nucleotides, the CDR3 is TGTGCCTGGAGTACCGGGACTAGCGGGAGCGCCGAGACCCAGTACTTC.

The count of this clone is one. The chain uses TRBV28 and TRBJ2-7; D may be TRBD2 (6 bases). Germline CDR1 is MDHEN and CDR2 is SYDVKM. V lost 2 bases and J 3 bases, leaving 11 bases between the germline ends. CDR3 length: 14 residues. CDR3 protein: CASSLGGIIYEQYF. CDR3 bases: TGTGCCAGCAGTTTAGGGGGGATCATCTACGAGCAGTACTTC.

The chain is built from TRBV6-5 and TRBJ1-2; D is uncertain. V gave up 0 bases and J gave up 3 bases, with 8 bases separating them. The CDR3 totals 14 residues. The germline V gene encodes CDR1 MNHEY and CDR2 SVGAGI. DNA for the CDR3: TGTGCCAGCAGTTACTCCGGGAAGGACTATGGCTACACCTTC. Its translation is CASSYSGKDYGYTF.

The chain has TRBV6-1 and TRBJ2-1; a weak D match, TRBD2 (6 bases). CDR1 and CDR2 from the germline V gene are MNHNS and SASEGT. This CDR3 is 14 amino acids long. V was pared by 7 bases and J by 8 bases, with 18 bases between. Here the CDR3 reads CASKTGLAVDEQFF. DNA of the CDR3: TGTGCCAGCAAGACGGGACTTGCTGTCGATGAGCAGTTCTTC.

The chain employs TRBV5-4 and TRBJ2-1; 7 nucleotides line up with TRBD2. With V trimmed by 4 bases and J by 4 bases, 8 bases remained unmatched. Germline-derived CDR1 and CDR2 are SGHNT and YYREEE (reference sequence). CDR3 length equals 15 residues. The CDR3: CASSTQRGPYNEQFF. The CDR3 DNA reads TGTGCCAGCAGCACCCAGCGGGGCCCATACAATGAGCAGTTCTTC.

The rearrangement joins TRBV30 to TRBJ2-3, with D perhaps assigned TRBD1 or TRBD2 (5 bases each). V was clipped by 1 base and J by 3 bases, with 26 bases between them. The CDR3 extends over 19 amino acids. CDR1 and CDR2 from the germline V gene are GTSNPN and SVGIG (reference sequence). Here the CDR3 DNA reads TGTGCCTGGAGTGGGGGACGACCAAAAGGACAATGGAAGACAGATACGCAGTATTTT. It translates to CAWSGGRPKGQWKTDTQYF.

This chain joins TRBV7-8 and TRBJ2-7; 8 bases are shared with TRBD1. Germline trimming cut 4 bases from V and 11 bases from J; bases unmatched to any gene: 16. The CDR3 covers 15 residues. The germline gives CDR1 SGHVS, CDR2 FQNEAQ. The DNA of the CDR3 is TGTGCCAGCAGCTCTCAGGGGGCTGGCGGGGCTAGGAAGTACTTC. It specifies CASSSQGAGGARKYF.

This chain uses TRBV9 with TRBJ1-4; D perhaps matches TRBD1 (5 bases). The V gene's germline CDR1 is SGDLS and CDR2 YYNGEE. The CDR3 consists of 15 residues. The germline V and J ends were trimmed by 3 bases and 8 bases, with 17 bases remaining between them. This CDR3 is CASSAPGPESEKLFF. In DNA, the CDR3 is TGTGCCAGCAGCGCCCCGGGACCAGAGAGCGAAAAACTGTTTTTT.